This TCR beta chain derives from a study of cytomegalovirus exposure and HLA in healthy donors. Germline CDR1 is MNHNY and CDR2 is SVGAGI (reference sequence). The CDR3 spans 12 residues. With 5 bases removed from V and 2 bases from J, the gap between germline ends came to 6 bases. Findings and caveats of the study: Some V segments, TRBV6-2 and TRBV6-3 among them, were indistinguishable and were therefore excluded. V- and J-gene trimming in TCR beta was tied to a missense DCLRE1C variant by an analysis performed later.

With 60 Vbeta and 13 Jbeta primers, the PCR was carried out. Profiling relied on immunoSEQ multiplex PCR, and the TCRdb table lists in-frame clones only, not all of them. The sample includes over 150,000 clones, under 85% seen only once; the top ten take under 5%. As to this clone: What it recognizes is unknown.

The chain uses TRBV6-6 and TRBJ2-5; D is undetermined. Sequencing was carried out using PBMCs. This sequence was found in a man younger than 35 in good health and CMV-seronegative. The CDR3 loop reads CASSGRQETQYF. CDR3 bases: TGTGCCAGCAGTGGCAGACAAGAGACCCAGTACTTC.